This T cell receptor (beta chain) emerged from a study of blood T cell repertoires in COVID-19. The V gene's germline CDR1 is SGHTA and CDR2 FQGTGA. V was trimmed by 4 bases and J by 8 bases, leaving 12 bases between them. CDR3 length: 14 residues. Measured with immunoSEQ multiplex PCR; TCRdb has only the in-frame clones, and not every one. The data hold approximately 320,000 clones, with approximately 90% observed a single time. The V call is TRBV7-3, the J call TRBJ1-6, with unresolved D. This receptor was obtained from a woman aged 18-29 years who had recovered from COVID-19. Material: PBMCs or T cells enriched from blood (not recorded which). The CDR3 sequence is CASSSYRSHSPLHF. In DNA, the CDR3 is TGTGCCAGCAGCTCCTATCGGTCGCATTCACCCCTCCACTTT.